Below are 28 T cell receptor beta chains sequenced from a single sample in a study of blood T cell repertoires in COVID-19. Using immunoSEQ multiplex PCR, the repertoire was profiled, and TCRdb retains in-frame clones only, with some absent. The data hold fewer than 200,000 clones, with around nine tenths observed a single time. The sample taken for sequencing was peripheral blood. These receptors were taken from a man aged 45 to 65 who had recovered from COVID-19.

CDR3 sequence reads: CASSLGQGARTDTQYF. Written as DNA, the CDR3 is TGCGCCAGCAGCTTGGGGCAGGGGGCTCGGACAGATACGCAGTATTTT. This rearrangement joins TRBV5-1 to TRBJ2-3; 8 nucleotides match TRBD1. This CDR3 has 16 amino acids. Per germline, CDR1 SGHRS and CDR2 YFSETQ. J lost 3 bases, V lost 0 bases, and 6 bases had no gene match. Full variable domain (missing parts from reference TRBV5-1 and TRBJ2-3): KAGVTQTPRYLIKTRGQQVTLSCSPISGHRSVSWYQQTPGQGLQFLFEYFSETQRNKGNFPGRFSGRQFSNSRSEMNVSTLELGDSALYLCASSLGQGARTDTQYFGPGTRLTVL.

This clone appeared once. The chain couples TRBV27 to TRBJ2-7, with 14 bases aligning to TRBD2. Trimming at V came to 6 bases and at J to 5 bases, leaving 6 bases not matched to a gene. CDR1 is MNHEY and CDR2 is SMNVEV in the germline V gene (reference sequence). The CDR3 runs 15 residues. The CDR3 loop reads CASRMRLAGGHEQYF. Here the CDR3 DNA reads TGTGCCAGCAGAATGCGACTAGCGGGAGGGCACGAGCAGTACTTC.

As to this clone: One junction end disagrees with the germline gene, perhaps due to a read error. The rearrangement links TRBV7-2 to TRBJ2-1, with 11 bases fitting TRBD2. The CDR3 is 13 amino acids. Germline-derived CDR1 and CDR2 are SGHTA and FQGNSA. The DNA for the CDR3 is TGTGCCAGCAGCCTAGCGGGGGGTCCTGAGCAGTTCTTC. It yields the protein CASSLAGGPEQFF.

The chain joins TRBV10-2 to TRBJ2-1; TRBD2 agrees at 11 bases. Germline CDR1 is WSHSY and CDR2 is SAAADI. CDR3 length equals 15 residues. V was pared by 2 bases and J by 10 bases, with 7 bases of the junction left unmatched. In DNA form, the CDR3 reads TGCGCCAGCAGTGAGAAGGTAGCGGGAGGGGACGAGCAGTTCTTC. Translated: CASSEKVAGGDEQFF.

The chain has TRBV6-5 and TRBJ1-2, with 8 bases aligning to TRBD1. The CDR3 is 13 residues long. The V and J ends lost 11 bases and 5 bases, in that order; junction bases with no gene match: 10. Germline CDR1 and CDR2: MNHEY and SVGAGI. CDR3 nucleotide sequence: TGTGCCGACCCGGACAGGGCTAGGTATGGCTACACCTTC. It translates to CADPDRARYGYTF.

Here the CDR3 reads CASSQVSGAGNTIYF. DNA of the CDR3: TGTGCCAGCAGCCAAGTATCGGGGGCTGGAAACACCATATATTTT. This sequence joins TRBV14 and TRBJ1-3; D might be TRBD1 (5 bases). The CDR3 has 15 amino acids. Looked up from germline, CDR1 is SGHDN and CDR2 is FVKESK. V gave up 1 base and J gave up 2 bases, with 9 bases separating them.

The rearrangement joins TRBV7-3 to TRBJ2-1, with 9 bases that match TRBD1. The V gene's germline CDR1 is SGHTA and CDR2 FQGTGA. The CDR3 length is 12 residues. Trimming removed 5 bases from V and 10 bases from J; junction bases left unmatched: 3. CDR3 amino acids: CASSGTGGEQFF. The CDR3 bases are TGTGCCAGCAGCGGAACAGGGGGCGAGCAGTTCTTC.

This clone came up once. V and J are TRBV6-5 and TRBJ2-2; D not resolved. V gave up 7 bases and J gave up 0 bases, with 12 bases separating them. Germline lookup yields CDR1 MNHEY and CDR2 SVGAGI. CDR3 length equals 15 residues. In nucleotides, the CDR3 is TGTGCCAGCATCCTAGGCCAGTCGAACACCGGGGAGCTGTTTTTT. Translating it yields CASILGQSNTGELFF.

CDR3 nucleotides: TGTGCCACCAAGACAGGGTTGAACACTGAAGCTTTCTTT. This translates into CATKTGLNTEAFF. This chain connects TRBV10-3 to TRBJ1-1, with 7 bases matching TRBD1. CDR1 is ENHRY, CDR2 SYGVKD, per germline. The length of the CDR3 is 13 residues. V trimming: 10 bases; J trimming: 0 bases; junction bases outside the gene matches: 5.

This clone was counted a few times. The chain couples TRBV30 to TRBJ1-2, with TRBD1 matching 9 bases. Germline V gives CDR1 GTSNPN, CDR2 SVGIG (reference sequence). The CDR3 is made up of 19 amino acids. The V gene end was trimmed by 3 bases and the J gene end by 4 bases; junction bases not matched to a gene: 21. In DNA form, the CDR3 reads TGTGCCTGGAGAGTAGGGCCGGGTGGGGACAGGGTCCCATTCTATGGCTACACCTTC. Amino acids: CAWRVGPGGDRVPFYGYTF.

The chain links TRBV6-5 to TRBJ2-7; 9 nucleotides agree with TRBD1. Per the germline V gene, CDR1 is MNHEY and CDR2 is SVGAGI. Germline trimming cut 8 bases from V and 2 bases from J; bases unmatched to any gene: 7. The CDR3 spans 14 residues. The CDR3 sequence: CASQSGQGAYEQYF. The CDR3 bases are TGTGCCAGCCAATCGGGACAGGGTGCCTACGAGCAGTACTTC.

The genes are TRBV5-5 and TRBJ2-2; the match to TRBD1 covers 8 bases. Looked up from germline, CDR1 is SGHKS and CDR2 is YYEKEE (reference sequence). V trimming: 1 base; J trimming: 2 bases; junction bases outside the gene matches: 4. The CDR3 length is 16 residues. The CDR3 loop is CASSLRDRTNTGELFF. The CDR3 DNA follows: TGTGCCAGCAGCTTGCGGGACAGGACCAACACCGGGGAGCTGTTTTTT.

This rearrangement joins TRBV24-1 to TRBJ1-1, with 10 bases fitting TRBD1. Germline V CDR1 and CDR2: KGHDR, SFDVKD. The CDR3 extends over 15 amino acids. V trimming: 7 bases; J trimming: 4 bases; junction bases outside the gene matches: 8. The CDR3 region has the DNA TGTGCCACCAGGGAGACAGGGGGCAGCATCACTGAAGCTTTCTTT. It translates to CATRETGGSITEAFF.

This clone occurred once. V is TRBV27 and J is TRBJ2-5; a possible D gene is TRBD2 (6 bases). The V gene's germline CDR1 is MNHEY and CDR2 SMNVEV (reference sequence). With 2 bases removed from V and 4 bases from J, the gap between germline ends came to 11 bases. The CDR3 is 14 residues long. The CDR3 sequence is CASSLAGPRETQYF. CDR3 bases: TGTGCCAGCAGTTTAGCGGGGCCCCGAGAGACCCAGTACTTC.

This clone was counted once. This chain joins TRBV15 and TRBJ1-5; perhaps TRBD1 as D (6 bases). This CDR3 contains 16 residues. Trimming took off 0 bases at V and 4 bases at J, with 13 bases between the two ends. The germline CDR1 and CDR2 sequences are LNHNV and YYDKDF (reference sequence). In DNA, the CDR3 is TGTGCCACCAGCAGAGATGGGACACAGCGAAATCAGCCCCAGCATTTT. Translating it yields CATSRDGTQRNQPQHF.

The chain couples TRBV6-5 to TRBJ2-7, with 8 bases matching TRBD1. Germline trimming cut 4 bases from V and 0 bases from J; bases unmatched to any gene: 5. Germline CDR1 and CDR2: MNHEY and SVGAGI. This CDR3 region has 15 residues. This chain's CDR3 is CASSWGQELSYEQYF. Written as DNA, the CDR3 is TGTGCCAGCAGTTGGGGACAGGAGCTCTCCTACGAGCAGTACTTC.

This chain uses TRBV7-2 with TRBJ2-7; TRBD2 matches 10 bases. Trimming at V came to 1 base and at J to 4 bases, leaving 4 bases not matched to a gene. CDR1 and CDR2 from the germline V gene are SGHTA and FQGNSA. The CDR3 length is 15 residues. The CDR3 DNA is TGTGCCAGCAGCTTAGATAGCGGGAGGTATTACGAGCAGTACTTC. It encodes CASSLDSGRYYEQYF.

V and J are TRBV18 and TRBJ1-1; D unresolved. V was clipped by 1 base and J by 10 bases, with 19 bases between them. The CDR3 totals 15 residues. The germline CDR1 and CDR2 sequences are KGHSH and LQKENI. The CDR3 protein is CASSPREGTEFVAFF. As DNA, the CDR3 is TGTGCCAGCTCACCACGGGAGGGAACGGAATTTGTAGCTTTCTTT.

This sequence joins TRBV6-6 and TRBJ2-1, with 7 bases aligning to TRBD2. Germline CDR1 MNHNY, CDR2 SVGAGI (reference sequence). The CDR3 extends over 15 amino acids. V lost 0 bases, J lost 6 bases, and 5 bases stayed unmatched. The chain's CDR3 is CASSYSGGPPNEQFF. In DNA, the CDR3 is TGTGCCAGCAGTTACTCGGGAGGGCCACCCAATGAGCAGTTCTTC.

CDR3 sequence (DNA): TGTGCCAGCCCCGGGGGTCGTGAGACCCAGTACTTC. Amino acid sequence: CASPGGRETQYF. V usage is TRBV3-1 (or the pseudogene TRBV3-2) and J usage is TRBJ2-5; tentative D call: TRBD2 (6 bases). Germline V gene data show CDR1 as LGHDT and CDR2 as YNNKEL (reference sequence). The CDR3 has 12 amino acids. V lost 8 bases and J 5 bases, leaving 12 bases between the germline ends.

The V gene is TRBV4-3, the J gene TRBJ2-5; 7 positions match TRBD1. The CDR3 has 15 residues. V lost 0 bases, J lost 9 bases, and 10 bases stayed unmatched. The germline CDR1 and CDR2 sequences are LGHNA and YSLEER. The CDR3 DNA sequence: TGCGCCAGCAGCCAAGAGTGGGGACAGTCAGGGGCCCAGTACTTC. Translating gives CASSQEWGQSGAQYF.

The chain combines TRBV12-3 or TRBV12-4 with TRBJ2-7, with 8 nucleotides matching TRBD1. This CDR3 is built from 13 residues. V was pared by 6 bases and J by 3 bases, with 4 bases of the junction left unmatched. CDR3 in DNA: TGTGCCAGCAGCCGACAGGGGAACTACGAGCAGTACTTC. Protein: CASSRQGNYEQYF.

The CDR3 nucleotides are TGCGCCAGCAGCGTGGACAGCTCTGGGGCCAACGTCCTGACTTTC. It codes for CASSVDSSGANVLTF. The V and J genes are TRBV5-1 and TRBJ2-6, with TRBD1 as a possible D gene (6 bases). Germline V lookup: CDR1 SGHRS, CDR2 YFSETQ. Trimming took 4 bases from V and 0 from J, leaving 8 bases between them. The CDR3 spans 15 residues.

The V call is TRBV5-6, the J call TRBJ1-5; possibly TRBD1 for D (6 bases). Germline CDR1 is SGHDT and CDR2 is YYEEEE. V gave up 0 bases and J gave up 6 bases, with 10 bases separating them. The CDR3 spans 14 residues. The CDR3 DNA is TGTGCCAGCAGCTTGGCGCGGGGGCTTCAGCCCCAGCATTTT. Translated, it gives CASSLARGLQPQHF.

V usage is TRBV13 and J usage is TRBJ1-6; 9 bases map to TRBD1. Germline CDR1 PRHDT, CDR2 FYEKMQ (reference sequence). The CDR3 sequence is 16 residues long. Losses at the gene ends were 5 bases for V and 10 bases for J; bases not matched to a gene: 12. The CDR3 loop is CASSPQAGTGYSPLHF. The CDR3 bases are TGTGCCAGCAGCCCCCAGGCCGGGACAGGGTACTCACCCCTCCACTTT.

As DNA, the CDR3 is TGTGCCAGCAGTGGGGGACAGGAGATCAGCAATCAGCCCCAGCATTTT. It encodes CASSGGQEISNQPQHF. This chain links TRBV6-1 with TRBJ1-5; 8 nucleotides align to TRBD1. The CDR3 spans 16 residues. Germline CDR1 is MNHNS and CDR2 is SASEGT. V lost 4 bases to trimming and J lost 1 base; unmatched junction nucleotides: 6.

The chain uses TRBV2 and TRBJ1-5, with D tentatively TRBD1 (6 bases). CDR1 and CDR2 (germline): SNHLY, FYNNEI. This CDR3 has 18 amino acids. V was trimmed by 4 bases and J by 2 bases, leaving 21 bases between them. This CDR3 reads CASSVPRQGIRGNQPQHF. CDR3 DNA: TGTGCCAGCAGTGTTCCTCGGCAGGGGATAAGGGGCAATCAGCCCCAGCATTTT. Based on the CDR3 plus reference TRBV2 and TRBJ1-5, the full variable domain is EPEVTQTPSHQVTQMGQEVILRCVPISNHLYFYWYRQILGQKVEFLVSFYNNEISEKSEIFDDQFSVERPDGSNFTLKIRSTKLEDSAMYFCASSVPRQGIRGNQPQHFGDGTRLSIL.

The chain joins TRBV7-6 to TRBJ1-3, with 8 bases lining up with TRBD1. J was trimmed by 4 bases and V by 5 bases; bases with no gene match: 19. The CDR3 spans 19 residues. From germline, CDR1 is SGHVS and CDR2 FNYEAQ. The CDR3 DNA follows: TGTGCCAGCAGCGCGGAGAGGGTGGTCTTGACAGGGGTAGGAAACACCATATATTTT. Translation gives CASSAERVVLTGVGNTIYF.